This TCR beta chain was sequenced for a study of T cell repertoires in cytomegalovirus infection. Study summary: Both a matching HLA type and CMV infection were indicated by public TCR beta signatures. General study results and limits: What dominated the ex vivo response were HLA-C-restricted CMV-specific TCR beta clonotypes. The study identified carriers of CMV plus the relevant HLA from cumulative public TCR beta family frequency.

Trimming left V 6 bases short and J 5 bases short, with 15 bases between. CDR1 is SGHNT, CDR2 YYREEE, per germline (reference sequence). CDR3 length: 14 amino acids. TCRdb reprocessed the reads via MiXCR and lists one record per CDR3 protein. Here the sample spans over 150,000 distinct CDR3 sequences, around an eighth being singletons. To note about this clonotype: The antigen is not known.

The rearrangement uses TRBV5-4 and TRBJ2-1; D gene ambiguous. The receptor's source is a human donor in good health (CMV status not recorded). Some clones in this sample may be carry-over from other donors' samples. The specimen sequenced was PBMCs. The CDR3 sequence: CASILRPGDNEQFF. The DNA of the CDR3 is TGTGCCAGCATCCTTCGACCAGGAGACAATGAGCAGTTCTTC.